The text below deals with one TCR beta chain. These data come from a study of OX40 agonist ivuxolimab in advanced cancers. V lost 0 bases and J lost 2, with 8 bases in between. CDR1 and CDR2 from the germline V gene are LGHNA and YNFKEQ. The CDR3 covers 14 residues. Libraries were prepared by immunoSEQ multiplex PCR; TCRdb keeps only in-frame clonotypes and omits some of them. In the table there are roughly 49,000 clones, roughly 85% of which are singletons. This sample comprised CD4+ or CD8+ T cells sorted from blood, obtained in a trial of the OX40 agonist ivuxolimab. This clonotype was obtained from an adult with an advanced solid tumor such as melanoma, head and neck, liver or kidney cancer. This chain uses TRBV4-2 with TRBJ2-7, with D unresolved. The CDR3 DNA is TGTGCCAGCAGCCAAGAGGATGGAGCCTACGAGCAGTACTTC. It is translated as CASSQEDGAYEQYF.